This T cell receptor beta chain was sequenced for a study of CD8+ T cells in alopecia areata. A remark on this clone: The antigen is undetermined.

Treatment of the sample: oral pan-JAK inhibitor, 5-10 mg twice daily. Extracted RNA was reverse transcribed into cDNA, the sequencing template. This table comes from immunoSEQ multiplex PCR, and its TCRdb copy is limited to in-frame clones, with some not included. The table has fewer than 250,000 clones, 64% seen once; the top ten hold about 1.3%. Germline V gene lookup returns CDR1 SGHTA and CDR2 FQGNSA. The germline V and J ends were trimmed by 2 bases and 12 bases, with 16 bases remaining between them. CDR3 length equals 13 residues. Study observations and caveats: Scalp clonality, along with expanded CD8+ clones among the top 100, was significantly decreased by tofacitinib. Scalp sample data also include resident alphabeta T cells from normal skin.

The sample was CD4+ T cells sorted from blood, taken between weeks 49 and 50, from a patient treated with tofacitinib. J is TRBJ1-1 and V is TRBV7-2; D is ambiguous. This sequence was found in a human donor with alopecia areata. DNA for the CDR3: TGTGCCAGCAGCTTACAAGAGCTGGCGAGGACTTTCTTT. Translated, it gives CASSLQELARTFF.